A single sample is the source of the 21 T cell receptor beta chains below, sequenced in a study of T cell responses to AZD1222 COVID-19 vaccine. Here immunoSEQ multiplex PCR was the method, and the copy in TCRdb shows in-frame clones only, minus some. The sample holds 150,000 to 200,000 clones, 92% seen once. The specimen was peripheral blood, collected on day 0 of AZD1222 vaccination. The receptors were gathered from an adult in good health.

A few counts support this clone. V is TRBV7-9 and J is TRBJ2-7; possibly TRBD2 for D (6 bases). The ends were cut back, 5 bases at V and 2 bases at J, with 19 bases in the middle. The germline V gene has CDR1 SEHNR and CDR2 FQNEAQ (reference sequence). CDR3 size: 16 residues. The CDR3 sequence is CASSLPGTPSAYEQYF. For the CDR3, the DNA is TGTGCCAGCAGCCTACCCGGGACTCCCTCAGCCTACGAGCAGTACTTC.

This sequence joins TRBV9 and TRBJ1-1; D gene ambiguous. The CDR3 extends over 17 amino acids. Trimming removed 3 bases from V and 3 bases from J, with 21 bases in between. Germline V gene sequence: CDR1 SGDLS, CDR2 YYNGEE. This CDR3 reads CASSARETTLWDTEAFF. The CDR3 nucleotides read TGTGCCAGCAGCGCACGAGAGACTACACTATGGGACACTGAAGCTTTCTTT.

V gene TRBV5-1 combines with J gene TRBJ1-1, with a tentative D call TRBD1 (5 bases). Trimming removed 4 bases from V and 4 bases from J, with 17 bases in between. Per germline, CDR1 SGHRS and CDR2 YFSETQ. The CDR3 length is 15 residues. CDR3 sequence reads: CASSPAGADGTEAFF. In nucleotides, the CDR3 is TGCGCCAGCAGCCCCGCTGGGGCGGACGGCACTGAAGCTTTCTTT.

The chain has TRBV9 and TRBJ1-1, with D maybe TRBD1 (5 bases). Germline CDR1 SGDLS, CDR2 YYNGEE. Between the trimmed V and J ends, which lost 0 bases and 1 base, there was a span of 13 bases. CDR3 length: 16 amino acids. This CDR3 reads CASSVGSGAENTEAFF. The DNA for the CDR3 is TGTGCCAGCAGCGTAGGTAGTGGGGCCGAGAACACTGAAGCTTTCTTT. The full variable domain, in which reference TRBV9 and TRBJ1-1 provide the parts outside the CDR3, is DSGVTQTPKHLITATGQRVTLRCSPRSGDLSVYWYQQSLDQGLQFLIQYYNGEERAKGNILERFSAQQFPDLHSELNLSSLELGDSALYFCASSVGSGAENTEAFFGQGTRLTVV.

This rearrangement joins TRBV11-2 to TRBJ2-3; D gene unclear. Germline values: CDR1 SGHAT, CDR2 FQNNGV. The CDR3 contains 15 residues. The V end lost 0 bases, the J end lost 0 bases, and 7 bases lay between the germline ends. The CDR3 nucleotides read TGTGCCAGCAGCTTAGATCTTGCTAGCACAGATACGCAGTATTTT. Amino acids: CASSLDLASTDTQYF.

This clone showed up just once. The chain combines TRBV6-9 with TRBJ1-5; D ambiguous. Germline loops: CDR1 MNHGY, CDR2 SVAAGI. Between the trimmed V and J ends, which lost 1 base and 3 bases, there was a span of 7 bases. The CDR3 is 14 residues long. CDR3 sequence (DNA): TGTGCCAGCAGTTATTTGGGTGTCAATCAGCCCCAGCATTTT. Encoded protein: CASSYLGVNQPQHF.

The chain is built from TRBV19 and TRBJ1-2, with D hard to call. The V gene lost 1 base and the J gene lost 6 bases, with 12 bases spanning the gap. The germline gives CDR1 LNHDA, CDR2 SQIVND (reference sequence). This CDR3 contains 14 residues. CDR3 sequence: CASSIAVGSDGYTF. CDR3 DNA: TGTGCCAGTAGTATAGCGGTAGGGTCGGATGGCTACACCTTC.

The chain links TRBV21-1 to TRBJ1-5; TRBD1, the D gene given by the table, was not confirmed from the DNA. TRBV21-1 is shown as a pseudogene. The CDR3 loop spans 16 amino acids. This chain's CDR3 is CASSKESGDGRQPQHF. CDR3 DNA sequence: TGTGCCAGCAGCAAAGAATCAGGGGATGGTCGTCAGCCCCAGCATTTT.

This rearrangement joins TRBV6-6 to TRBJ2-3; 8 bases are shared with TRBD2. Trimming at V came to 6 bases and at J to 2 bases, leaving 10 bases not matched to a gene. The CDR3 length is 16 residues. Germline values: CDR1 MNHNY, CDR2 SVGAGI (reference sequence). The CDR3 loop is CASRLRVAGNTDTQYF. The CDR3 DNA reads TGTGCCAGCAGACTCCGAGTAGCGGGAAACACAGATACGCAGTATTTT.

This chain links TRBV6-2 or TRBV6-3 with TRBJ2-5; D might be TRBD1 or TRBD2, each matching 5 bases. CDR1 and CDR2 from the germline V gene are MNHEY and SVGEGT. The ends were cut back, 7 bases at V and 0 bases at J, with 18 bases in the middle. The CDR3 loop spans 16 amino acids. The CDR3: CASTPLGTPDQETQYF. The DNA for the CDR3 is TGTGCCAGCACCCCCCTGGGGACCCCGGACCAAGAGACCCAGTACTTC.

V is TRBV7-2 and J is TRBJ1-5, with TRBD1 as a possible D gene (5 bases). Germline loops: CDR1 SGHTA, CDR2 FQGNSA. The CDR3 sequence is 15 residues long. Trimming stripped 4 bases from V and 0 bases from J, with 10 bases between. The CDR3 DNA is TGTGCCAGCAGCTCCTGGGGGGATAGCAATCAGCCCCAGCATTTT. Amino acid sequence: CASSSWGDSNQPQHF. Using reference TRBV7-2 and TRBJ1-5 for the parts outside the CDR3, the full variable domain is GAGVSQSPSNKVTEKGKDVELRCDPISGHTALYWYRQSLGQGLEFLIYFQGNSAPDKSGLPSDRFSAERTGGSVSTLTIQRTQQEDSAVYLCASSSWGDSNQPQHFGDGTRLSIL.

This clone has only a few counts. The rearrangement joins TRBV19 to TRBJ1-5; D gene uncertain. Germline CDR1 reads LNHDA; CDR2 reads SQIVND (reference sequence). The length of the CDR3 is 13 residues. The V end lost 3 bases, the J end lost 4 bases, and 7 bases lay between the germline ends. The CDR3, as DNA: TGTGCCAGTAGTATGAGGGATAATCAGCCCCAGCATTTT. Its translation is CASSMRDNQPQHF.

The V call is TRBV2, the J call TRBJ1-2, with 7 bases aligning to TRBD1. J was trimmed by 4 bases and V by 6 bases; bases with no gene match: 8. CDR3 length: 14 residues. Germline V gene data show CDR1 as SNHLY and CDR2 as FYNNEI. This CDR3 reads CASSLTGEVYGYTF. The CDR3 DNA reads as TGTGCCAGCAGCCTCACAGGGGAGGTCTATGGCTACACCTTC.

This sequence joins TRBV28 and TRBJ2-1, with 11 bases identical to TRBD2. There are 16 residues in the CDR3. The trim removed 6 bases at V and 8 bases at J, leaving 12 bases unmatched. Germline CDR1 MDHEN, CDR2 SYDVKM. The CDR3 protein is CASSVRSSGRIDEQFF. The CDR3 coding sequence is TGTGCCAGCAGCGTGAGGTCTAGCGGGAGGATCGATGAGCAGTTCTTC.

The gene calls are TRBV6-1 and TRBJ1-4; possibly TRBD1 for D (5 bases). Trimming left V 0 bases short and J 6 bases short, with 11 bases between. The CDR3 totals 15 residues. Per germline, CDR1 MNHNS and CDR2 SASEGT. The CDR3 reads CASSEATAGHEKLFF. The CDR3 nucleotides read TGTGCCAGCAGTGAAGCAACCGCGGGGCATGAAAAACTGTTTTTT.

The chain joins TRBV9 to TRBJ1-2; TRBD1 is a possible D gene (6 bases). The CDR3 loop spans 14 amino acids. Trimming took 0 bases from V and 6 from J, leaving 12 bases between them. Germline CDR1 SGDLS, CDR2 YYNGEE. The CDR3 sequence is CASSVEGHGDGYTF. The DNA of the CDR3 is TGTGCCAGCAGCGTAGAGGGACACGGTGATGGCTACACCTTC.

This chain connects TRBV5-1 to TRBJ1-2; 7 bases are a match to TRBD1. Trimming cost V 0 bases and J 8 bases; bases outside gene matches: 10. Looked up from germline, CDR1 is SGHRS and CDR2 is YFSETQ. The length of the CDR3 is 15 residues. CDR3 in DNA: TGCGCCAGCAGCTTGGAGCAAGGGGGCTTATACGGCTACACCTTC. Translated: CASSLEQGGLYGYTF.

The V gene is TRBV28, the J gene TRBJ2-2; 12 bases fit TRBD1. Germline V lookup: CDR1 MDHEN, CDR2 SYDVKM. The CDR3 totals 16 residues. Trimming at V came to 4 bases and at J to 7 bases, leaving 7 bases not matched to a gene. The CDR3 nucleotides read TGTGCCAGCAGTTCCCCCGGGACAGGGGGCCACGGGGAGCTGTTTTTT. This translates into CASSSPGTGGHGELFF.

The CDR3 DNA reads as TGTGCCAGCAGTGATCCGGGGGCGTGGCAGGGATCGGGCTATGGCTACACCTTC. Protein product: CASSDPGAWQGSGYGYTF. V and J are TRBV6-1 and TRBJ1-2; possible D gene TRBD1, 6 bases. This CDR3 comprises 18 residues. With 3 bases removed from V and 4 bases from J, the gap between germline ends came to 24 bases. The germline V gene encodes CDR1 MNHNS and CDR2 SASEGT.

The rearrangement uses TRBV4-3 and TRBJ1-6, with TRBD1 matching over 7 bases. Germline V gene lookup returns CDR1 LGHNA and CDR2 YSLEER. The junction had 6 bases not matched to a gene; V was cut back by 3 bases and J by 7 bases. The CDR3 is made up of 15 amino acids. DNA for the CDR3: TGCGCCAGCAGCCAGATAGACAGGGAAAATTCACCCCTCCACTTT. Amino acids: CASSQIDRENSPLHF.

The CDR3 protein is CASSPGGGAPTEAFF. The CDR3 DNA reads as TGTGCCAGCAGCCCGGGGGGGGGCGCCCCCACTGAAGCTTTCTTT. J is TRBJ1-1 and V is TRBV7-2, with TRBD1 as a possible D gene (6 bases). Per the germline V gene, CDR1 is SGHTA and CDR2 is FQGNSA. There are 15 residues in the CDR3. V shed 5 bases and J shed 4 bases, with 17 bases lying between them.